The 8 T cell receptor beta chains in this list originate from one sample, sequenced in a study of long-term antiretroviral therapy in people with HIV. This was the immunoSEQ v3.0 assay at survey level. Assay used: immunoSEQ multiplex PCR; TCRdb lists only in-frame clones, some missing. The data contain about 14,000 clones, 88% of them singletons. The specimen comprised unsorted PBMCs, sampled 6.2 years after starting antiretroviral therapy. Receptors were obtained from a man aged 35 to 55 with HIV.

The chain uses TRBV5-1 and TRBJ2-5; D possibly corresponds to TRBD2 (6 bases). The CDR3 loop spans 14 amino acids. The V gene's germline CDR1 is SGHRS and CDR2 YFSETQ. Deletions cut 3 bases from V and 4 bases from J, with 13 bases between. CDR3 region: CASSWTHGGETQYF. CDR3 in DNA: TGCGCCAGCAGCTGGACCCACGGGGGAGAGACCCAGTACTTC.

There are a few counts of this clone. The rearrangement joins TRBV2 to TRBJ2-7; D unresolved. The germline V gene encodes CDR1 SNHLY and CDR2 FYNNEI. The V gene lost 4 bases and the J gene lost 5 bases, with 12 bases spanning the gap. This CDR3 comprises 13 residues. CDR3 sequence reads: CASSGAQIHEQYF. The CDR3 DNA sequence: TGTGCCAGCAGTGGGGCCCAGATCCACGAGCAGTACTTC.

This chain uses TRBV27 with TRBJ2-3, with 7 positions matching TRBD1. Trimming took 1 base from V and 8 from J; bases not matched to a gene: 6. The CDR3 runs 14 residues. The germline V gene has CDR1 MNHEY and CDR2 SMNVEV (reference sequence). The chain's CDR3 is CASSLLGTDFTQYF. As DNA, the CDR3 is TGTGCCAGCAGTTTATTGGGGACAGATTTTACGCAGTATTTT.

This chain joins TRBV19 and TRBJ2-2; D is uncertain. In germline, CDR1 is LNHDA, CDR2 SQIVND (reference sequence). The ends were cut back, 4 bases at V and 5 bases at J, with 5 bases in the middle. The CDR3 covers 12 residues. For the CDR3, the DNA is TGTGCCAGTAGTAGGGGAACCGGGGAGCTGTTTTTT. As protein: CASSRGTGELFF.

The CDR3 region has the DNA TGTGCCAGCTCACCATTTATCTACGAGCAGTACTTC. Its protein product is CASSPFIYEQYF. V gene TRBV18 combines with J gene TRBJ2-7; no reliable D call. Germline V gives CDR1 KGHSH, CDR2 LQKENI. Between the trimmed V and J ends, which lost 2 bases and 3 bases, there was a span of 5 bases. The CDR3 is made up of 12 amino acids. The whole variable domain, filled in from reference TRBV18 and TRBJ2-7, reads NAGVMQNPRHLVRRRGQEARLRCSPMKGHSHVYWYRQLPEEGLKFMVYLQKENIIDESGMPKERFSAEFPKEGPSILRIQQVVRGDSAAYFCASSPFIYEQYFGPGTRLTVT.

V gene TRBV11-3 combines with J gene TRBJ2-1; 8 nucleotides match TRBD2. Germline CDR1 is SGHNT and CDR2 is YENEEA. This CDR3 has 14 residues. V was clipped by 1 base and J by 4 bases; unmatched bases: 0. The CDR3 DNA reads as TGTGCCAGCAGCTTAGCGGGAGGGTACAATGAGCAGTTCTTC. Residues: CASSLAGGYNEQFF.

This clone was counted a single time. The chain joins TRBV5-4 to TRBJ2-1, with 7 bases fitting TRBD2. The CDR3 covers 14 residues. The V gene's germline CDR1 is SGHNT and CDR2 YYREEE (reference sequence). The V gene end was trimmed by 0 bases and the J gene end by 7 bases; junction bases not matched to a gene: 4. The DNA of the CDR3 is TGTGCCAGCAGCTTGGGGACTAGTTTGAATGAGCAGTTCTTC. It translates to CASSLGTSLNEQFF. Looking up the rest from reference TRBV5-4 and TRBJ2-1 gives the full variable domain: ETGVTQSPTHLIKTRGQQVTLRCSSQSGHNTVSWYQQALGQGPQFIFQYYREEENGRGNFPPRFSGLQFPNYSSELNVNALELDDSALYLCASSLGTSLNEQFFGPGTRLTVL.

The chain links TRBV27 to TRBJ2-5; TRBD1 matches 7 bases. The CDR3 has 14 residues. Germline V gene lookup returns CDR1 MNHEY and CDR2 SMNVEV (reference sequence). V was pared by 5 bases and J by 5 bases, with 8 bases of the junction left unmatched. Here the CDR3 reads CASSNQDRRETQYF. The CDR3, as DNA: TGTGCCAGCAGTAATCAGGACAGGCGGGAGACCCAGTACTTC.